Listed below are T cell receptor beta chains from one sample, sequenced in a study of CXCR3-negative and CXCR3-positive naive CD8 T cells. TCRdb re-called the 5' RACE reads and catalogs CDR3 proteins one per entry, DNA excluded. Recorded here are approximately 98,000 distinct CDR3 sequences; the top ten clones represent approximately 0.99%. The sequencing sample was made of naive CXCR3+ CD8+ T cells from blood. The receptors originated from a human donor in good health. Some clones in this sample may be carry-over from other donors' samples. Each CDR3 is given with its conserved first and last residue.

V: TRBV7-7; J: TRBJ1-1; CDR3: CASSFRMDTEAFF
V: TRBV27; J: TRBJ2-7; CDR3: CASWTGDHEQYF
V: TRBV10-3; J: TRBJ2-7; CDR3: CAISGDDSGGEHEQYF
V: TRBV12-3/TRBV12-4; J: TRBJ2-4; CDR3: CASSFLENIQYF
V: TRBV12-3/TRBV12-4; J: TRBJ2-1; CDR3: CASSLTGSGPGGNEQFF
V: TRBV7-3; J: TRBJ1-6; CDR3: CASPSRDTFTSSYNSPLHF
V: TRBV28; J: TRBJ2-7; CDR3: CASSLFFGTSSYEQYF
V: TRBV29-1; J: TRBJ2-2; CDR3: CSVHATGQGATGELFF
V: TRBV7-9; J: TRBJ2-7; CDR3: CASSYMGEQYF
V: TRBV5-1; J: TRBJ2-7; CDR3: CASSTGQGFDEQYF
V: TRBV7-6; J: TRBJ2-7; CDR3: CASSVQNSYEQYF
V: TRBV7-9; J: TRBJ2-7; CDR3: CASSLPTDRPTYEQYF
V: TRBV27; J: TRBJ2-5; CDR3: CASMTSGMETQYF
V: TRBV20-1; J: TRBJ2-7; CDR3: CSANLGDSSDSYEQYF
V: TRBV12-5; J: TRBJ1-1; CDR3: CASGSSAYHTEAFF
V: TRBV3-1; J: TRBJ2-7; CDR3: CASSPMTGPVYEQYF
V: TRBV7-6; J: TRBJ2-7; CDR3: CASSLDPDRADEQYF
V: TRBV9; J: TRBJ2-3; CDR3: CASSVRLAGADLTDTQYF
V: TRBV7-9; J: TRBJ1-1; CDR3: CASSAGTITEAFF
V: TRBV6-5; J: TRBJ1-4; CDR3: CASSYYQGMDEKLFF
V: TRBV13; J: TRBJ2-5; CDR3: CASSFWDAGETQYF
V: TRBV29-1; J: TRBJ2-7; CDR3: CGVEVVLAGGPYEQYF
V: TRBV28; J: TRBJ1-2; CDR3: CASSFTGNGYTF
V: TRBV5-1; J: TRBJ2-7; CDR3: CASSLAGADYEQYF
V: TRBV4-1; J: TRBJ2-3; CDR3: CASSQILTDTQYF
V: TRBV29-1; J: TRBJ2-7; CDR3: CSVETFYEQYF
V: TRBV29-1; J: TRBJ1-2; CDR3: CSAIDKNYGYTF
V: TRBV3-1; J: TRBJ2-6; CDR3: CASSYSGTGGSLPGANVLTF
V: TRBV21-1; J: TRBJ2-4; CDR3: CASSKTSGGAEGTKNIQYF
V: TRBV6-2/TRBV6-3; J: TRBJ2-1; CDR3: CASSYSPYEQFF
V: TRBV15; J: TRBJ1-2; CDR3: CATSSRGRGGGYTF
V: TRBV5-5; J: TRBJ2-7; CDR3: CASSPTEAWEQYF
V: TRBV4-3; J: TRBJ2-3; CDR3: CASSQGATERDTQYF
V: TRBV7-9; J: TRBJ2-1; CDR3: CASSSTTGLAVYNEQFF
V: TRBV2; J: TRBJ2-1; CDR3: CASSERDYYYNEQFF
V: TRBV3-1; J: TRBJ2-7; CDR3: CASSQGVGLYEQYF
V: TRBV6-5; J: TRBJ2-2; CDR3: CASSYSAGNTGELFF
V: TRBV5-1; J: TRBJ2-7; CDR3: CASSLDPGTGANEQYF
V: TRBV7-2; J: TRBJ2-3; CDR3: CASSASGGALDTQYF
V: TRBV12-3/TRBV12-4; J: TRBJ2-5; CDR3: CASTSQPIGGRSQETQYF
V: TRBV20-1; J: TRBJ2-7; CDR3: CSAREHTDLSYEQYF
V: TRBV14; J: TRBJ2-1; CDR3: CASSQEMGASYNEQFF
V: TRBV6-6; J: TRBJ2-4; CDR3: CASKALGSYKNIQYF
V: TRBV4-1; J: TRBJ2-1; CDR3: CASSHIYDGLYNEQFF
V: TRBV28; J: TRBJ2-4; CDR3: CASSRQGHLAKNIQYF
V: TRBV7-9; J: TRBJ2-7; CDR3: CASRLGPPFYEQYF